A selection of T cell receptor beta chains follows, all from one sample in a study of cytomegalovirus exposure and HLA in healthy donors. This table comes from immunoSEQ multiplex PCR, and its TCRdb copy is limited to in-frame clones, with some not included. The table shows 150,000 to 180,000 clones, with roughly 86% occurring only once. Sequences were obtained from PBMCs. The source of these receptors is a human donor in good health. Both conserved end residues are part of each CDR3. Clone size, where shown, is once, few, many, or a class for clones that have expanded.

j_call clone_size v_call cdr3_aa
TRBJ2-7 . TRBV6-1 CASSGLAGYYEQYF
TRBJ2-7 . TRBV4-3 CASSQDTSSYEQYF
TRBJ1-2 . TRBV7-9 CASSSPGQGYGYTF
TRBJ1-1 . TRBV5-1 CASSLGQAPNTEAFF
TRBJ1-4 few TRBV6-1 CASKTATTNEKLFF
TRBJ1-1 . TRBV7-9 CASSLEGLTVNTEAFF
TRBJ2-1 once TRBV7-8 CASSPGQAVAAHEQFF
TRBJ2-1 . TRBV7-2 CASSLEGRLGYNEQFF
TRBJ2-1 . TRBV13 CASSLSSTSGYYNEQFF
TRBJ2-3 . TRBV7-9 CASSPLDRGRVYTQYF
TRBJ2-2 once TRBV7-9 CASSLAGATGGELFF
TRBJ2-7 . TRBV28 CASAARGPSSYEQYF
TRBJ1-4 . TRBV5-1 CASSPGRTEKLFF
TRBJ2-7 . TRBV27 CASSSYGTGMDEQYF
TRBJ2-5 once TRBV4-1 CASSRLEGETQYF
TRBJ1-2 . TRBV5-1 CASSLEQGNLVHYGYTF
TRBJ1-5 . TRBV19 CASTPTVRPQPQHF
TRBJ1-5 . TRBV16 CASRPGTGVRNQPQHF
TRBJ2-1 . TRBV7-6 CASSLGGRGVPWGYNEQFF
TRBJ2-3 . TRBV2 CASSDSRTQYF